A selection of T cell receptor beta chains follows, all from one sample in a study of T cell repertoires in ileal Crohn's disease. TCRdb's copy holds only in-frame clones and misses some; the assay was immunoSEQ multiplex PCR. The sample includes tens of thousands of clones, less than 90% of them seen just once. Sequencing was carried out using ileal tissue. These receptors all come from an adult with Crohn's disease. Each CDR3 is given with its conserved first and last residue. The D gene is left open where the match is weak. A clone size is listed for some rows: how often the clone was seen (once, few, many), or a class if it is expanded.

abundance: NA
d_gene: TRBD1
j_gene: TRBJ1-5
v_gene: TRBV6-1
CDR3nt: TGTGCCAGCAGTGACAGGGGGCGGGGTAGCAATCAGCCCCAGCATTTT
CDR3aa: CASSDRGRGSNQPQHF

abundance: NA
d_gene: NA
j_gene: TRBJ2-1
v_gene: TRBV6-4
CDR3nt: TGTGCCAGCAGTGAGACAAGTTTAACTGAGCAGTTCTTC
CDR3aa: CASSETSLTEQFF

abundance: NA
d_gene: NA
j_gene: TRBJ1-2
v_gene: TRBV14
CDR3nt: TGTGCCAGCAGCCAAGTCGCTAACTATGGCTACACCTTC
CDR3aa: CASSQVANYGYTF

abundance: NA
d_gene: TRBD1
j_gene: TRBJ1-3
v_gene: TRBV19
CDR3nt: TGTGCCAGTACCATTGACAGGGCTGGAAACACCATATATTTT
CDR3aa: CASTIDRAGNTIYF

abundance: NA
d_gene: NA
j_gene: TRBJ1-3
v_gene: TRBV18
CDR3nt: TGTGCCAGCTCACTACAGGGCTCTGGAAACACCATATATTTT
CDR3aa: CASSLQGSGNTIYF

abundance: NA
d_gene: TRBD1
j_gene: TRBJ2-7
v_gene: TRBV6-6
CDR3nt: TGTGCCAGCAGTTACCGACAGGGGACCTACGAGCAGTACTTC
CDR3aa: CASSYRQGTYEQYF

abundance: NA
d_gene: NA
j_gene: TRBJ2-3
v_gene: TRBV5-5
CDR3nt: TGTGCCTGCAACTTACAGGGTCATAGCACAGATACGCAGTATTTT
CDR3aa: CACNLQGHSTDTQYF

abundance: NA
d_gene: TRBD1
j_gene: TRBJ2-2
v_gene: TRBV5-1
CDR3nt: TGCGCCAGCAGCTTGGCCAAGGACAGGGTTGTGGCCGGGGAGCTGTTTTTT
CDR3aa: CASSLAKDRVVAGELFF

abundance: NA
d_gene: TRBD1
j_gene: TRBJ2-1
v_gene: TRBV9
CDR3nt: TGTGCCAGCAGCCGGACAGGAGGAAAGTTCTACAATGAGCAGTTCTTC
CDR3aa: CASSRTGGKFYNEQFF

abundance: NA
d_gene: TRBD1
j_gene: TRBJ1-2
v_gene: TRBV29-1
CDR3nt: TGCAGCGTTAGGGACAGGGGCTATGGCTACACCTTC
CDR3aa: CSVRDRGYGYTF

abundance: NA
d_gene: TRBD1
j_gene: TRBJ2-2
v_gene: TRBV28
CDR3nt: TGTGCCAGCAGTCTAGGGGGCGGAAGTTCCGGGGAGCTGTTTTTT
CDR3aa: CASSLGGGSSGELFF

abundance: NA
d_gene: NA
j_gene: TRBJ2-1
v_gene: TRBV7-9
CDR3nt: TGTGCCAGCAGCTTGGGGGGGCCTAATGAGCAGTTCTTC
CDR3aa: CASSLGGPNEQFF

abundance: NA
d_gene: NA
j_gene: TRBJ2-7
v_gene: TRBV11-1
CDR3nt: TGTGCCAGCAGCTCAGGGGGGACGGCCCTTGAGCAGTACTTC
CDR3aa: CASSSGGTALEQYF

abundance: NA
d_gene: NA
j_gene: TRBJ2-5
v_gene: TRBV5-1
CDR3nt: TGCGCCAGCAGCTTGGTTGGGGGGGAGACCCAGTACTTC
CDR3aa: CASSLVGGETQYF

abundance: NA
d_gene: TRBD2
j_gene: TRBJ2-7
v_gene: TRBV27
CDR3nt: TGTGCCAGCAGTTTTAGCGGGAGCACCTACGAGCAGTACTTC
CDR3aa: CASSFSGSTYEQYF

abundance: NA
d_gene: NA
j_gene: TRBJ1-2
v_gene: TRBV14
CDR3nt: TGTGCCAGCAGCCAAAGCCACCTCAATGGCTACACCTTC
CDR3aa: CASSQSHLNGYTF

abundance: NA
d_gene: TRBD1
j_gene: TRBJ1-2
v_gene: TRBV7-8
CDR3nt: TGTGCCAGCAGCTTAGTCGGACAGGGCGGTGGCTACACCTTC
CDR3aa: CASSLVGQGGGYTF

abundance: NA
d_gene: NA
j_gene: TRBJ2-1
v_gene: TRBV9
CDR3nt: TGTGCCAGCGGTCAGTCACAATATGAGCAGTTCTTC
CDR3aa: CASGQSQYEQFF

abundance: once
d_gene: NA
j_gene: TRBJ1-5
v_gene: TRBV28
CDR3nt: TGTGCCAGCAGTTTAGGTTGGCTACAGTCAGATCAGCCCCAGCATTTT
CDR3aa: CASSLGWLQSDQPQHF

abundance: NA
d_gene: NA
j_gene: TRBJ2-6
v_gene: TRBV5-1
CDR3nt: TGCGCCAGCAGCTTGGTACCAGGGATTAGGACTGGGGCCAACGTCCTGACTTTC
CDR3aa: CASSLVPGIRTGANVLTF

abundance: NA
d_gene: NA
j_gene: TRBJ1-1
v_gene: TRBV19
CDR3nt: TGTGCCAGTAGTCCTTTCGACACACACACTGAAGCTTTCTTT
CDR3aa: CASSPFDTHTEAFF

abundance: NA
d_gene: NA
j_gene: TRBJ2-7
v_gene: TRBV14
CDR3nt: TGTGCCAGCAGCCGACAAGACCAATACGAGCAGTACTTC
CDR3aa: CASSRQDQYEQYF

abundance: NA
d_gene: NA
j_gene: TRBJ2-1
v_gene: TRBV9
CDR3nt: TGTGCCAGCAGCGTATCAGTTCTATTGGGGGAGGTTGAGCAGTTCTTC
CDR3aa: CASSVSVLLGEVEQFF

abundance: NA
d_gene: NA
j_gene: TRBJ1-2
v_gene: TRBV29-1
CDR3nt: TGCAGCGTTGAACCTCCCACTACCGCGTTGAAACCCGGCAGTTTTAACTATGGCTACACCTTC
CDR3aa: CSVEPPTTALKPGSFNYGYTF

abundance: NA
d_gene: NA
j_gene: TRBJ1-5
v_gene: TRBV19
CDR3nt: TGTGCCAGTCAGGGGTGGCCTCAGCCCCAGCATTTT
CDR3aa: CASQGWPQPQHF

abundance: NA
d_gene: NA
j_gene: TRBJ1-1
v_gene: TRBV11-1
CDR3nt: TGTGCCAGCAGCTTACGGGGTGAAGCTTTCTTT
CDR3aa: CASSLRGEAFF

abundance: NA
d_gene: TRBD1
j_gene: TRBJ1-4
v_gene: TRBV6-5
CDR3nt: TGTGCCAGCAGTAAACTATGGGACAGCGAAAAACTGTTTTTT
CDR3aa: CASSKLWDSEKLFF

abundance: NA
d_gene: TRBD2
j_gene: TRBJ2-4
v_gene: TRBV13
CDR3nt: TGTGCCAGCAGCTTAGCGCTTGGACTAGCTAAAAACATTCAGTACTTC
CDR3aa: CASSLALGLAKNIQYF

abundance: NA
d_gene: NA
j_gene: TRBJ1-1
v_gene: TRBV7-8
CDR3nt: TGTGCCAGCAGCCCCGGGGGGACTGAAGCTTTCTTT
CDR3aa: CASSPGGTEAFF

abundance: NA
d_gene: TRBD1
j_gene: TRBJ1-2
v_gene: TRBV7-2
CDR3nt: TGTGCCAGCAGCGCACATGGGACAGGGGGCGGAGGCTACACCTTC
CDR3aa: CASSAHGTGGGGYTF